The 8 T cell receptor beta chains below all came from one sample that was sequenced in a study of cytomegalovirus exposure and HLA in healthy donors. The primer mix had 60 Vbeta and 13 Jbeta primers. The repertoire was sequenced with immunoSEQ multiplex PCR; TCRdb's copy has only in-frame clones and lacks some. The repertoire consists of 100,000 to 150,000 clones, with 72% occurring once and the leading ten covering around 3.7%. Input material: PBMCs. The receptors were sampled from a young man in good health and CMV-seronegative.

The genes are TRBV11-2 and TRBJ1-1; tentative D call: TRBD1 (6 bases). The germline gives CDR1 SGHAT, CDR2 FQNNGV. The CDR3 is 14 residues long. V dropped 2 bases and J dropped 1 base, with 8 bases sitting between them. CDR3 in DNA: TGTGCCAGCAGCTTAAACAGGGCGAACACTGAAGCTTTCTTT. Translating it yields CASSLNRANTEAFF.

The chain recombines TRBV27 with TRBJ2-5; possibly TRBD2 for D (7 bases). The J call is doubtful: the DNA matches TRBJ2-7 better. The CDR3 is made up of 15 amino acids. CDR1 and CDR2 from the germline V gene are MNHEY and SMNVEV (reference sequence). The CDR3: CASSLRGGFSYEQYF. Written as DNA, the CDR3 is TGTGCCAGCAGTTTGAGGGGGGGGTTCTCCTACGAGCAGTACTTC.

This clone was recorded a few times. V usage is TRBV27 and J usage is TRBJ2-7, with 11 bases aligning to TRBD1. The V gene end was trimmed by 1 base and the J gene end by 6 bases; junction bases not matched to a gene: 2. This CDR3 has 14 amino acids. Germline-derived CDR1 and CDR2 are MNHEY and SMNVEV (reference sequence). The CDR3 DNA reads as TGTGCCAGCAGTTTATGGACAGGGGGCGGCGAGCAGTACTTC. It codes for CASSLWTGGGEQYF.

This clone was found a few times. The chain joins TRBV5-1 to TRBJ1-2; 7 bases agree with TRBD1. Unmatched junction bases numbered 16, after V lost 4 bases and J lost 4 bases. The germline gives CDR1 SGHRS, CDR2 YFSETQ. CDR3 length equals 17 residues. The CDR3 sequence is CASSPGTIWTGSYGYTF. As DNA, the CDR3 is TGCGCCAGCAGCCCGGGAACTATCTGGACAGGAAGCTATGGCTACACCTTC.

The chain employs TRBV11-2 and TRBJ1-4, with a weak D call TRBD1 (5 bases). CDR1 SGHAT and CDR2 FQNNGV come from the germline V gene. V lost 0 bases and J 3 bases, leaving 23 bases between the germline ends. The CDR3 contains 20 residues. DNA of the CDR3: TGTGCCAGCAGCTTAGAAGCAGGGAATTTTGGGGTGTTCGCTAATGAAAAACTGTTTTTT. This encodes CASSLEAGNFGVFANEKLFF.

This chain connects TRBV7-2 to TRBJ2-1; D might be TRBD2 (5 bases). The germline V gene has CDR1 SGHTA and CDR2 FQGNSA. V shed 3 bases and J shed 4 bases, with 13 bases lying between them. The CDR3 sequence is 15 residues long. DNA for the CDR3: TGTGCCAGCAGCTTCACTAGAGAGATTTACAATGAGCAGTTCTTC. Translating it yields CASSFTREIYNEQFF.

CDR3 amino acids: CASSLAGFGTSSPYEQYF. Written as DNA, the CDR3 is TGTGCCAGCAGCTTAGCGGGTTTCGGCACTAGTTCACCCTACGAGCAGTACTTC. The V gene is TRBV7-2, the J gene TRBJ2-7; TRBD2 is a possible D gene (5 bases). CDR1 SGHTA and CDR2 FQGNSA come from the germline V gene. The CDR3 length is 18 residues. Trimming cost V 0 bases and J 2 bases, with 20 bases left between them. The whole variable domain, remainder taken from reference TRBV7-2 and TRBJ2-7, is GAGVSQSPSNKVTEKGKDVELRCDPISGHTALYWYRQSLGQGLEFLIYFQGNSAPDKSGLPSDRFSAERTGGSVSTLTIQRTQQEDSAVYLCASSLAGFGTSSPYEQYFGPGTRLTVT.

This clone has more than one count but fewer than ten. The V and J genes are TRBV9 and TRBJ2-2, with 11 nucleotides matching TRBD2. The CDR3 is made up of 19 amino acids. V lost 4 bases, J lost 7 bases, and 18 bases stayed unmatched. Per the germline V gene, CDR1 is SGDLS and CDR2 is YYNGEE. The CDR3 here is CASSPRGRPGLADVGELFF. The CDR3 DNA reads TGTGCCAGCAGCCCGAGGGGGAGACCGGGACTAGCGGACGTCGGGGAGCTGTTTTTT. Complete variable domain (other parts from reference TRBV9 and TRBJ2-2): DSGVTQTPKHLITATGQRVTLRCSPRSGDLSVYWYQQSLDQGLQFLIQYYNGEERAKGNILERFSAQQFPDLHSELNLSSLELGDSALYFCASSPRGRPGLADVGELFFGEGSRLTVL.